These 2 T cell receptor beta chains came from one sample sequenced in a study of spatial heterogeneity in lung cancer (dated by TCRdb to the late 2010s). This sample's time point label indicates: sample taken at primary tumor resection. TCR sequencing used whole RNA extracted from tumor and nontumor lung tissue, or from cryopreserved PBMC samples, without cell sorting. The library was produced with 5' RACE. The run used a NextSeq 500. TCRdb applied fastp at Q25 and MiXCR to the public reads, then kept only in-frame beta chains. Merged by CDR3 protein, the rows form single entries marked with the most common genes and DNA. For this sample there are about 18,000 distinct CDR3 sequences; approximately 18% appear just once. The ten largest clones capture around 15% of the sample. Sequences were derived from PBMCs, sampled at surgery. Receptors originate from a male donor with early-stage non-small cell lung cancer.

The V gene is TRBV7-8, the J gene TRBJ2-1; the D gene is possibly TRBD1 (6 bases). Germline values: CDR1 SGHVS, CDR2 FQNEAQ. Trimming shortened V by 3 bases and J by 10 bases, and 10 bases separated the two germline ends. The CDR3 contains 12 residues. Here the CDR3 reads CASSFPGQEQFF. The CDR3 DNA sequence: TGTGCCAGCAGCTTCCCGGGACAAGAGCAGTTCTTC.

V usage is TRBV6-1 and J usage is TRBJ2-5; tentatively, D is TRBD2 (5 bases). V shed 3 bases and J shed 4 bases, with 12 bases lying between them. Germline loops: CDR1 MNHNS, CDR2 SASEGT. CDR3 length: 14 residues. CDR3 sequence reads: CASSEAGSLETQYF. CDR3 nucleotide sequence: TGTGCCAGCAGTGAGGCGGGTTCGCTAGAGACCCAGTACTTC.